The source of this T cell receptor beta chain is a study of molecular identifiers for immune sequencing clone quantification. Study information: Four of five RNA aliquots from approximately 22,000 or 94,000 naive CD8 T cells were sequenced. Notes on the study in general: Clones that exceeded 20 RNA copies held over 99% of effector molecules, yet under 1% in naive cells. Barcodes shared by identical TCR molecules could lead to underestimated sizes of highly expanded clones.

From the PCR reads, TCRdb called clonotypes with MiXCR, one entry per CDR3 protein. The sample includes about 630,000 distinct CDR3 sequences, about 25% seen only once; the top ten take 0.78%. About this clonotype itself: Its cognate antigen is unknown.

Based on a CD8+CD4-CCR7+CD45RA+ profile, naive CD8 T cells were sorted. Germline V CDR1 and CDR2: SGHAT, FQNNGV. The CDR3 has 15 amino acids. The J segment lost 3 bases and the V segment lost 4 bases, leaving 7 bases of the junction unmatched. The clonotype comes from a human donor in good health. Some libraries in this study had Jurkat cell RNA spiked in. What was sequenced was naive CD8+ T cells from blood, with Jurkat cell RNA spiked in. Subset meaning: FACS-sorted CD8+CD4-CCR7+CD45RA+ naive T cells. The rearrangement joins TRBV11-2 to TRBJ2-5; 8 bases are a match to TRBD2. The CDR3 is CASSSSGGHKETQYF. CDR3 DNA sequence: TGTGCCAGCAGCTCAAGCGGGGGACACAAAGAGACCCAGTACTTC.